Here is one T cell receptor (beta chain) with its context. The data stem from a study of OX40 agonist ivuxolimab in advanced cancers. The CDR3 runs 16 residues. Germline-derived CDR1 and CDR2 are SEHNR and FQNEAQ (reference sequence). The V segment lost 2 bases and the J segment 2 bases; nucleotides outside the gene matches: 8. The protocol was immunoSEQ multiplex PCR, while the TCRdb copy is restricted to in-frame clones and leaves out a portion. This sample has tens of thousands of clones; 89% occur once, and the top ten carry 9.5% to 15%. The chain links TRBV7-9 to TRBJ2-5; TRBD2 matches 7 bases. The clonotype originates from an adult with an advanced solid tumor such as melanoma, head and neck, liver or kidney cancer. The specimen comprised CD4+ or CD8+ T cells sorted from blood, sampled in a trial of the OX40 agonist ivuxolimab. The CDR3 region is CASSLSAGALQETQYF. CDR3 coding DNA: TGTGCCAGCAGCTTATCGGCGGGAGCCTTACAAGAGACCCAGTACTTC.